A single sample gave rise to the 28 T cell receptor beta chains below, sequenced in a study of blood T cells in healthy people across ages. A second PCR of 7 to 11 cycles used a sample-barcoded 5' primer and a J-beta primer mix. Each CDR3 protein gets one entry after TCRdb re-called the 5' RACE reads with MiXCR. Of about 1.7 million distinct CDR3 sequences listed, over 25% are singletons. The specimen was blood. Receptor source: a woman in her twenties or thirties in good health.

This clonotype was observed many times. V is TRBV4-1 and J is TRBJ2-7; 7 bases line up with TRBD1. The CDR3 is 14 residues long. Germline CDR1 MGHRA, CDR2 YSYEKL. Germline trimming cut 2 bases from V and 4 bases from J; bases unmatched to any gene: 5. The CDR3 sequence: CASSQTGALYEQYF. The CDR3 DNA reads as TGCGCCAGCAGCCAAACAGGGGCCCTATACGAGCAGTACTTC.

The table lists this clonotype with many counts. The gene calls are TRBV7-3 and TRBJ2-5; D is unresolved. CDR1 is SGHTA and CDR2 is FQGTGA in the germline V gene. V was trimmed by 2 bases and J by 2 bases, leaving 15 bases between them. The CDR3 spans 16 residues. The CDR3 region has the DNA TGTGCCAGCAGCTTATCGCCAGGCGCCACTCAAGAGACCCAGTACTTC. The encoded protein is CASSLSPGATQETQYF.

The chain has TRBV28 and TRBJ2-7; 9 bases map to TRBD1. CDR1 and CDR2 from the germline V gene are MDHEN and SYDVKM. V shed 1 base and J 3 bases; nucleotides not matched to a gene: 10. This CDR3 is 17 amino acids long. The DNA of the CDR3 is TGTGCCAGCAGTTTATCCTTTACCGGGACAGGGTTCTACGAGCAGTACTTC. Its translation: CASSLSFTGTGFYEQYF.

The chain couples TRBV10-3 to TRBJ2-1; 15 positions agree with TRBD2. The CDR3 contains 15 residues. Germline lookup yields CDR1 ENHRY and CDR2 SYGVKD. The ends lost 11 bases at V and 9 bases at J; junction bases unmatched: 11. The DNA for the CDR3 is TGTGCCCTCAACGGACTAGCGGGAGGGCCTAGTGAGCAGTTCTTC. Its translation: CALNGLAGGPSEQFF.

The J gene is TRBJ2-1, the V gene TRBV20-1; 9 bases are a match to TRBD1. Germline assignment: CDR1 DFQATT and CDR2 SNEGSKA (reference sequence). The CDR3 is 13 residues long. In nucleotides, the CDR3 is TGCAGCTTTGGCAGCGGGACAGGGAATGAGCAGTTCTTC. It yields the protein CSFGSGTGNEQFF.

This clonotype was found once. The V gene is TRBV15, the J gene TRBJ2-3, with 10 positions matching TRBD2. The V segment lost 3 bases and the J segment 5 bases; nucleotides outside the gene matches: 20. Germline V gene lookup returns CDR1 LNHNV and CDR2 YYDKDF (reference sequence). This CDR3 has 20 residues. CDR3 DNA sequence: TGTGCCACCAGCAGCGATCTAGGGACTAGCGCCTTCCGTGGGGGAGATACGCAGTATTTT. Residues: CATSSDLGTSAFRGGDTQYF.

The chain is built from TRBV27 and TRBJ1-5, with 11 bases aligning to TRBD1. Germline CDR1 reads MNHEY; CDR2 reads SMNVEV (reference sequence). This CDR3 region has 16 residues. The trim removed 5 bases at V and 7 bases at J, leaving 10 bases unmatched. Here the CDR3 reads CASSPGTGGGSQPQHF. In nucleotides, the CDR3 is TGTGCCAGCAGTCCCGGGACAGGGGGTGGCAGCCAGCCCCAGCATTTT.

Many counts were recorded for this clonotype. The gene calls are TRBV5-1 and TRBJ2-7; 9 nucleotides agree with TRBD1. The CDR3 loop spans 14 amino acids. CDR1 is SGHRS, CDR2 YFSETQ, per germline. V trimming: 0 bases; J trimming: 6 bases; junction bases outside the gene matches: 4. CDR3 in amino acids: CASSLEQGAVEQYF. In nucleotides, the CDR3 is TGCGCCAGCAGCTTGGAACAGGGGGCGGTCGAGCAGTACTTC.

This clonotype occurred many times. The chain employs TRBV12-3 or TRBV12-4 and TRBJ2-5; 8 bases are shared with TRBD1. With V trimmed by 1 base and J by 2 bases, 0 bases remained unmatched. The CDR3 is 14 residues long. DNA for the CDR3: TGTGCCAGCAGTTTAGACAGGGGGCAAGAGACCCAGTACTTC. Its translation is CASSLDRGQETQYF.

The rearrangement uses TRBV2 and TRBJ1-1; 9 bases fit TRBD1. Germline V CDR1 and CDR2: SNHLY, FYNNEI. The CDR3 sequence is 14 residues long. J lost 7 bases, V lost 2 bases, and 5 bases had no gene match. CDR3 residues: CASSEWTDRGEAFF. The CDR3 nucleotides are TGTGCCAGCAGTGAATGGACGGACAGGGGTGAAGCTTTCTTT.

This clonotype was recorded many times. CDR3 residues: CSVEQGRETQYF. The CDR3 nucleotides are TGCAGCGTTGAACAGGGACGGGAGACCCAGTACTTC. This chain joins TRBV29-1 and TRBJ2-5; D possibly uses TRBD1 or TRBD2 (5 bases each). V was trimmed by 2 bases and J by 5 bases, leaving 9 bases between them. Per germline, CDR1 SQVTM and CDR2 ANQGSEA. This CDR3 is 12 amino acids long.

The CDR3 nucleotides are TGTGCCAGCAGTTTGGGCAGGCGTAATGAAAAACTGTTTTTT. Amino acids: CASSLGRRNEKLFF. This sequence joins TRBV28 and TRBJ1-4; D is uncertain. CDR1 and CDR2 (germline): MDHEN, SYDVKM. Trimming cost V 3 bases and J 4 bases, with 9 bases left between them. There are 14 residues in the CDR3. The variable domain in full, with the rest retrieved from reference TRBV28 and TRBJ1-4, is DVKVTQSSRYLVKRTGEKVFLECVQDMDHENMFWYRQDPGLGLRLIYFSYDVKMKEKGDIPEGYSVSREKKERFSLILESASTNQTSMYLCASSLGRRNEKLFFGSGTQLSVL.

V gene TRBV5-1 combines with J gene TRBJ2-2; 8 bases agree with TRBD2. This CDR3 spans 15 amino acids. Germline assignment: CDR1 SGHRS and CDR2 YFSETQ. J lost 3 bases, V lost 6 bases, and 7 bases had no gene match. The CDR3: CASTSLREDTGELFF. The CDR3 DNA is TGCGCCAGCACCTCATTGCGGGAGGACACCGGGGAGCTGTTTTTT.

This clonotype has more than one count but fewer than ten. V is TRBV12-3 or TRBV12-4 and J is TRBJ1-2; tentative D call: TRBD1 (6 bases). CDR3 size: 16 residues. V was clipped by 1 base and J by 6 bases, with 18 bases between them. The CDR3 nucleotides read TGTGCCAGCAGTTTAGGGGCCTACAGGGTTAAAAATGGCTACACCTTC. It is translated as CASSLGAYRVKNGYTF.

A few counts support this clonotype. This sequence joins TRBV4-1 and TRBJ2-7; 11 bases align to TRBD1. This CDR3 has 14 amino acids. V lost 6 bases to trimming and J lost 5 bases; unmatched junction nucleotides: 6. Germline CDR1 is MGHRA and CDR2 is YSYEKL. CDR3: CASRRGDRGDEQYF. The CDR3 nucleotides are TGCGCCAGCAGGCGGGGGGACAGGGGGGACGAGCAGTACTTC.

This clonotype was picked up a small number of times. The chain has TRBV14 and TRBJ2-5; D not certain. Germline CDR1 reads SGHDN; CDR2 reads FVKESK. The CDR3 loop spans 15 amino acids. V shed 0 bases and J shed 5 bases, with 13 bases lying between them. CDR3 region: CASSQEKAYGETQYF. The CDR3 nucleotides are TGTGCCAGCAGCCAAGAAAAGGCTTATGGGGAGACCCAGTACTTC.

CDR3 sequence reads: CASSVQLPVGLNEQFF. CDR3 sequence (DNA): TGTGCCAGCAGCGTGCAACTACCTGTTGGGTTGAATGAGCAGTTCTTC. The V gene is TRBV5-8, the J gene TRBJ2-1, with unresolved D. The CDR3 runs to 16 residues. Trimming removed 4 bases from V and 7 bases from J, with 21 bases in between. From germline, CDR1 is SGHTS and CDR2 YDEGEE.

Concerning this clonotype itself: A junction boundary mismatches the germline segment, possibly from a read error. The V gene is TRBV15, the J gene TRBJ1-5, with TRBD1 as a possible D gene (5 bases). CDR1 and CDR2 from the germline V gene are LNHNV and YYDKDF (reference sequence). The CDR3 extends over 14 amino acids. The CDR3: CATSRAVGTQPRHF. The CDR3 DNA is TGTGCCACCAGCAGAGCAGTAGGGACTCAGCCCCGGCATTTT.

This clonotype was recorded many times. The CDR3 DNA reads as TGCGCCAGCAGCTTGCGGGGGACCTTCTTGAACAATGAGCAGTTCTTC. Its protein product is CASSLRGTFLNNEQFF. V usage is TRBV5-1 and J usage is TRBJ2-1, with D perhaps matching TRBD2 (6 bases). Per germline, CDR1 SGHRS and CDR2 YFSETQ. This CDR3 has 16 residues. V was clipped by 1 base and J by 5 bases, with 16 bases between them.

The chain recombines TRBV9 with TRBJ2-3; 12 nucleotides match TRBD2. Germline trimming cut 4 bases from V and 2 bases from J; bases unmatched to any gene: 5. The CDR3 spans 16 residues. Germline V gives CDR1 SGDLS, CDR2 YYNGEE. The CDR3 nucleotides read TGTGCCAGCAGCTCCAGGACTAGCGGGGACACAGATACGCAGTATTTT. It specifies CASSSRTSGDTDTQYF.

This clonotype has only a few counts. This rearrangement joins TRBV24-1 to TRBJ1-4; possible D gene TRBD1, 5 bases. Trimming took 7 bases from V and 6 from J, leaving 14 bases between them. Germline CDR1 KGHDR, CDR2 SFDVKD. The CDR3 covers 14 residues. CDR3 in DNA: TGTGCCACCAGGGACAAGGAATTGCATGAAAAACTGTTTTTT. Amino acids: CATRDKELHEKLFF.

CDR3 sequence: CASSFPGGAQHF. The CDR3, as DNA: TGTGCCAGCAGCTTTCCGGGCGGGGCCCAGCATTTT. V gene TRBV7-2 combines with J gene TRBJ1-5, with D uncertain. V lost 3 bases, J lost 11 bases, and 11 bases lay in between. The CDR3 loop spans 12 amino acids. CDR1 SGHTA and CDR2 FQGNSA come from the germline V gene.

This clonotype was counted at least ten times. The J gene is TRBJ2-1, the V gene TRBV29-1; D may be TRBD2 (5 bases). Germline V gene lookup returns CDR1 SQVTM and CDR2 ANQGSEA. V was pared by 7 bases and J by 1 base, with 11 bases between. This CDR3 has 13 amino acids. The CDR3 loop reads CSALSGSYNEQFF. DNA of the CDR3: TGCAGCGCCTTGTCGGGGTCCTACAATGAGCAGTTCTTC.

The table lists this clonotype with many counts. This sequence joins TRBV6-2 or TRBV6-3 and TRBJ2-7; D unclear. The V gene lost 2 bases and the J gene lost 0 bases, with 5 bases spanning the gap. Germline V gene sequence: CDR1 MNHEY, CDR2 SVGEGT. The CDR3 length is 13 residues. The CDR3 nucleotides are TGTGCCAGCAGTTACCTCAACTCCTACGAGCAGTACTTC. It specifies CASSYLNSYEQYF.

V is TRBV7-2 and J is TRBJ2-7, with TRBD2 matching 13 bases. The CDR3 spans 16 residues. Per the germline V gene, CDR1 is SGHTA and CDR2 is FQGNSA. V trimming: 1 base; J trimming: 7 bases; junction bases outside the gene matches: 7. The CDR3 nucleotides are TGTGCCAGCAGCTTAGTACTAGCGGGAGGGCCGAATGAGCAGTACTTC. Protein product: CASSLVLAGGPNEQYF.

The CDR3 bases are TGCGCCAGCATCGGACTAGCGGGAGGGCCTGGAGAGACCCAGTACTTC. Encoded protein: CASIGLAGGPGETQYF. The gene calls are TRBV10-2 and TRBJ2-5; 15 bases line up with TRBD2. J was trimmed by 4 bases and V by 7 bases; bases with no gene match: 7. Germline V gene data show CDR1 as WSHSY and CDR2 as SAAADI. The CDR3 covers 16 residues.

This chain joins TRBV6-5 and TRBJ2-2; 11 bases agree with TRBD2. The V and J ends lost 2 bases and 4 bases, in that order; junction bases with no gene match: 3. Germline V gene sequence: CDR1 MNHEY, CDR2 SVGAGI. This CDR3 has 16 amino acids. This chain's CDR3 is CASSYRGTSGTGELFF. The DNA of the CDR3 is TGTGCCAGCAGTTACCGGGGGACTAGCGGCACCGGGGAGCTGTTTTTT.

J is TRBJ2-1 and V is TRBV6-2 or TRBV6-3, with 7 bases fitting TRBD2. With V trimmed by 2 bases and J by 6 bases, 10 bases remained unmatched. The V gene's germline CDR1 is MNHEY and CDR2 SVGEGT. This CDR3 is 16 amino acids long. The CDR3 nucleotides read TGTGCCAGCAGTTACGTCCCAGCGGGATTGGTCAATGAGCAGTTCTTC. It yields the protein CASSYVPAGLVNEQFF.